The T cell receptor (beta chain) under discussion was sequenced for a study of T cells in Graves' hyperthyroidism and ophthalmopathy. TCR beta CDR3 regions were amplified from RNA. A first-round RT-PCR of the TCR CDR3 used the HTBI primer set. TCRdb passed the multiplex PCR reads through MiXCR, listing each CDR3 protein once. The top ten clones hold 8% to 8.5% of a sample with approximately 590,000 distinct CDR3 sequences, 35% to 55% of them seen once. The CDR3 has 15 residues. Germline CDR1 is SGHVS and CDR2 is FQNEAQ. Trimming took off 0 bases at V and 3 bases at J, with 12 bases between the two ends. For the diagnoses, clinical symptoms, serum thyroxine and TRAb, thyroid ultrasound and orbital computed tomography were used.

The chain has TRBV7-8 and TRBJ2-7; D remains unclear. This sequence was found in a woman between 18 and 30 years old with Graves' hyperthyroidism. The sample consisted of peripheral blood or thyroid tissue (not recorded which). CDR3 residues: CASSLARQDLYEQYF. CDR3 nucleotides: TGTGCCAGCAGCTTAGCCCGGCAGGATCTCTACGAGCAGTACTTC.